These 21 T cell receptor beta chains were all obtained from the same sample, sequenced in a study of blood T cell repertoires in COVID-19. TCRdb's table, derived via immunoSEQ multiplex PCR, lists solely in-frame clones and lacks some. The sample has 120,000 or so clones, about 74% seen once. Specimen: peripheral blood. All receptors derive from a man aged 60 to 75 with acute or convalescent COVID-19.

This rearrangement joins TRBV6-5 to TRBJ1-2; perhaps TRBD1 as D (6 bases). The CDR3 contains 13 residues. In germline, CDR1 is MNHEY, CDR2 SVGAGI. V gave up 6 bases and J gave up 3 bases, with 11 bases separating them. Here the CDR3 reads CASSFRGYYGYTF. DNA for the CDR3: TGTGCCAGCAGCTTTAGGGGGTACTATGGCTACACCTTC.

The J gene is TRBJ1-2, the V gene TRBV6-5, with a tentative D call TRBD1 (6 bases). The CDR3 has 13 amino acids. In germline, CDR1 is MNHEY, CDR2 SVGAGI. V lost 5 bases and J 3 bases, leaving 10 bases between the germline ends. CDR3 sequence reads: CASSIQGYYGYTF. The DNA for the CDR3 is TGTGCCAGCAGTATTCAGGGGTACTATGGCTACACCTTC.

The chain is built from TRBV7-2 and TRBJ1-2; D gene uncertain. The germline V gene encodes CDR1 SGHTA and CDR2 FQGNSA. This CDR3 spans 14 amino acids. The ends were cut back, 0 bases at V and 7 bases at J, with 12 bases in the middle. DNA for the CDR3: TGTGCCAGCAGCTTAGCTCCCGGGGAGGGTGGCTACACCTTC. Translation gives CASSLAPGEGGYTF. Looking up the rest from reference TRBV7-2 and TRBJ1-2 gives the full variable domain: GAGVSQSPSNKVTEKGKDVELRCDPISGHTALYWYRQSLGQGLEFLIYFQGNSAPDKSGLPSDRFSAERTGGSVSTLTIQRTQQEDSAVYLCASSLAPGEGGYTFGSGTRLTVV.

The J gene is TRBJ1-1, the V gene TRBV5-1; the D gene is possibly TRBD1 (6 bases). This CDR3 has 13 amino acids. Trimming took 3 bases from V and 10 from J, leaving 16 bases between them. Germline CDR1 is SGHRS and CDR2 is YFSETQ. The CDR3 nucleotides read TGCGCCAGCAGCTCAGGACAGCTTATCGCAGCTTTCTTT. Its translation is CASSSGQLIAAFF.

In DNA, the CDR3 is TGTGCCAGCAGCTTACAGGGGCAGGGCACTGAAGCTTTCTTT. Protein sequence: CASSLQGQGTEAFF. This chain connects TRBV7-3 to TRBJ1-1, with D perhaps TRBD1 (6 bases). V dropped 2 bases and J dropped 4 bases, with 11 bases sitting between them. Germline CDR1 and CDR2: SGHTA and FQGTGA. The CDR3 has 14 amino acids.

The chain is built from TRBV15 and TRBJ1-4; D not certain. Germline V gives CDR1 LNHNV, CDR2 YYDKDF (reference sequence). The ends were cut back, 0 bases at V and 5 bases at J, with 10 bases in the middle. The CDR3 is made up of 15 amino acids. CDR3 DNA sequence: TGTGCCACCAGCAGAGATCGGGGATTGAATGAAAAACTGTTTTTT. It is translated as CATSRDRGLNEKLFF. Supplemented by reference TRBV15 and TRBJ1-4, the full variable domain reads DAMVIQNPRYQVTQFGKPVTLSCSQTLNHNVMYWYQQKSSQAPKLLFHYYDKDFNNEADTPDNFQSRRPNTSFCFLDIRSPGLGDTAMYLCATSRDRGLNEKLFFGSGTQLSVL.

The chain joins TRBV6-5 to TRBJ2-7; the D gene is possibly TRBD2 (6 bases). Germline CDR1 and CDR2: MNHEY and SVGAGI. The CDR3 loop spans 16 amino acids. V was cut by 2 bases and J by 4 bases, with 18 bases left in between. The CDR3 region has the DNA TGTGCCAGCAGTTACCGGGGTAGCGGTTGGGCGTACGAGCAGTACTTC. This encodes CASSYRGSGWAYEQYF.

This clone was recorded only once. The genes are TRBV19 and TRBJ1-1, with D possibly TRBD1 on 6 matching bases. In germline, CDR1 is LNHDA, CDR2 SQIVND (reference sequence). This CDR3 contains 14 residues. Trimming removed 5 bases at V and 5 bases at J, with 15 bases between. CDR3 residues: CASSEQGRGTEAFF. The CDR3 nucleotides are TGTGCCAGTAGTGAACAGGGAAGAGGTACTGAAGCTTTCTTT.

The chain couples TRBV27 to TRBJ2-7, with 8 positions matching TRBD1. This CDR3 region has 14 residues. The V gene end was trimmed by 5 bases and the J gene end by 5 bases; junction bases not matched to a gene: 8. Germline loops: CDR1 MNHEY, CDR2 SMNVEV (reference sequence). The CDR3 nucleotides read TGTGCCAGCAGTCTTCGACAGGGGCGGCACGAGCAGTACTTC. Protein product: CASSLRQGRHEQYF.

This chain's CDR3 is CASSLGDRGFGYTF. The CDR3 coding sequence is TGTGCCAGCAGCTTGGGGGACAGGGGGTTTGGCTACACCTTC. The chain recombines TRBV5-6 with TRBJ1-2; 11 bases agree with TRBD1. CDR1 and CDR2 from the germline V gene are SGHDT and YYEEEE. This CDR3 contains 14 residues. J gave up 7 bases and V 0 bases, and 2 bases lay outside the gene matches. Based on the CDR3 plus reference TRBV5-6 and TRBJ1-2, the full variable domain is DAGVTQSPTHLIKTRGQQVTLRCSPKSGHDTVSWYQQALGQGPQFIFQYYEEEERQRGNFPDRFSGHQFPNYSSELNVNALLLGDSALYLCASSLGDRGFGYTFGSGTRLTVV.

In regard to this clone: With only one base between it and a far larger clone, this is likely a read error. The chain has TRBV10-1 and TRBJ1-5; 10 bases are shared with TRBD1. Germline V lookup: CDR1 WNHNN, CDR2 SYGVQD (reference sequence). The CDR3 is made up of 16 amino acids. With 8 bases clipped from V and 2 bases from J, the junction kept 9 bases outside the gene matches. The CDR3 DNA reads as TGCGCCAGCTGGGGACAGGGGACCCTAGGCAATCAGCCCCAGCATTTT. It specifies CASWGQGTLGNQPQHF.

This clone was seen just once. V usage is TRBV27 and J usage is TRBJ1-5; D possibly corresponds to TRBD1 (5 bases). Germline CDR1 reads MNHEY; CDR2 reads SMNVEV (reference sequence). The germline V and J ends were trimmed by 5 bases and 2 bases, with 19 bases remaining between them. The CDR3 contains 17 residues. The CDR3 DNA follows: TGTGCCAGCAGTCTCCGACAGCCGCAATCCCGCAATCAGCCCCAGCATTTT. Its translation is CASSLRQPQSRNQPQHF.

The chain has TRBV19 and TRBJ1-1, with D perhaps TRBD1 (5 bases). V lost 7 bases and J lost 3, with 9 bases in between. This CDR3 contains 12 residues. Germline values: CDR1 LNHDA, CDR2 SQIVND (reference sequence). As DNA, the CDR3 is TGTGCCAGTACCTTAGGGGACACTGAAGCTTTCTTT. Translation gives CASTLGDTEAFF.

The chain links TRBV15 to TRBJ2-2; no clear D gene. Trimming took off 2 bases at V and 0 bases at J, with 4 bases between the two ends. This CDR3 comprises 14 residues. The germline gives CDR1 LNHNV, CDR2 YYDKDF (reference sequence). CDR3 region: CATSRQANTGELFF. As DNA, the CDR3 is TGTGCCACCAGCAGACAGGCGAACACCGGGGAGCTGTTTTTT.

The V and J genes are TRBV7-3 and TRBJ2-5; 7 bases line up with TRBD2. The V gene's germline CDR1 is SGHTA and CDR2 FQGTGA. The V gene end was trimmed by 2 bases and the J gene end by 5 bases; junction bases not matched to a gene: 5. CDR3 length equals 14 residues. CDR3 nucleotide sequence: TGTGCCAGCAGCTTATCCGGGGGGAGGGAGACCCAGTACTTC. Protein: CASSLSGGRETQYF.

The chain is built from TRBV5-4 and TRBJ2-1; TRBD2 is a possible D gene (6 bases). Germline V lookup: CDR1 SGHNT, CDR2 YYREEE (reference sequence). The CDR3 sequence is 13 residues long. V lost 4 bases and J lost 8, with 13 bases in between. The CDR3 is CASSGGAVDEQFF. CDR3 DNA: TGTGCCAGCAGCGGAGGGGCTGTGGATGAGCAGTTCTTC.

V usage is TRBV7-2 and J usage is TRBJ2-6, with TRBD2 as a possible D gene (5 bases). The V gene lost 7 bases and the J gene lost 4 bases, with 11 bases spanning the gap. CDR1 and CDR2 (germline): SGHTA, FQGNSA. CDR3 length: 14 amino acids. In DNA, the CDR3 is TGTGCCAGCACAGCGAGGGTAGGGGCCAACGTCCTGACTTTC. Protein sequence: CASTARVGANVLTF.

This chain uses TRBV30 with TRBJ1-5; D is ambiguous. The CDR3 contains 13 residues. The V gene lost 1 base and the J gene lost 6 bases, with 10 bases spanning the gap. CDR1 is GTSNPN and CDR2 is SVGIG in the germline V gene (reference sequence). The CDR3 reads CAWSERGGQPQHF. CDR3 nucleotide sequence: TGTGCCTGGAGTGAACGGGGAGGTCAGCCCCAGCATTTT.

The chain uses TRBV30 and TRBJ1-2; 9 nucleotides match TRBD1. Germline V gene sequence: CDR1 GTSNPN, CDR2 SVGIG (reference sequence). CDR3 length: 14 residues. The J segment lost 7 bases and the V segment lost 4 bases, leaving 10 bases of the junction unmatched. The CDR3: CAWNIQGAEGGYTF. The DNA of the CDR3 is TGTGCCTGGAACATACAGGGGGCTGAAGGTGGCTACACCTTC.

The CDR3 loop reads CASSVPRDRGAIHNTGELFF. The CDR3 region has the DNA TGTGCCAGCAGCGTACCCAGGGACAGGGGCGCAATCCACAACACCGGGGAGCTGTTTTTT. This chain joins TRBV9 and TRBJ2-2, with 10 bases matching TRBD1. This CDR3 comprises 20 residues. The V segment lost 1 base and the J segment 2 bases; nucleotides outside the gene matches: 14. The V gene's germline CDR1 is SGDLS and CDR2 YYNGEE.

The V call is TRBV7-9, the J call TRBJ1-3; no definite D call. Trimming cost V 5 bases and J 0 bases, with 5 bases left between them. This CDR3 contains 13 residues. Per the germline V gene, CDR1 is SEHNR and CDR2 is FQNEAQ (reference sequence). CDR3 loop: CASSPSSGNTIYF. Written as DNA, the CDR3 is TGTGCCAGCAGCCCGAGCTCTGGAAACACCATATATTTT.